This T cell receptor (beta chain) was obtained from a study of T cell repertoires in cytomegalovirus infection. Background on the study: Public signatures in TCR beta pointed to CMV infection and matching HLA type.

Each CDR3 protein is one row after TCRdb ran MiXCR on the reads. Here the sample spans about 900,000 distinct CDR3 sequences, 31% being singletons. There are a few counts of this clonotype. The antigen is unknown. V was pared by 0 bases and J by 4 bases, with 1 base of the junction left unmatched. Looked up from germline, CDR1 is MNHEY and CDR2 is SMNVEV (reference sequence). CDR3 length: 15 residues. Sequencing used cultured CD8+ T cells from PBMCs, obtained from culture after CMV antigen stimulation. The clonotype originates from a human donor in good health (CMV status not recorded). Some clones in this sample may be carry-over from other donors' samples. V gene TRBV27 combines with J gene TRBJ1-2, with 11 positions matching TRBD1. The CDR3 reads CASSLSGTGGYGYTF. CDR3 coding DNA: TGTGCCAGCAGTTTATCTGGGACAGGGGGCTATGGCTACACCTTC.